The rows below give T cell receptor beta chains drawn from one sample of a study of beta chain features in type 1 diabetes. TCRdb keeps only in-frame clones here, not all; method: immunoSEQ multiplex PCR. This sample has under 200,000 clones; 8% to 9.5% occur once, and the top ten carry around 0.5%. Sequencing used central memory CD4+ T cells from blood. The source is a woman younger than 35 with type 1 diabetes. Both conserved end residues are part of each CDR3. The D gene is left open where the match is weak. Size tells how often a clone was seen (once, few, many) or the class of an expanded clone, and some rows leave it out.

d_call j_call v_call clone_size cdr3_nt cdr3_aa
. TRBJ2-5 TRBV7-9 . TGTGCCAGCACAAGACAGGCCGGGACCTTCCAAACCCAGTACTTC CASTRQAGTFQTQYF
TRBD1 TRBJ2-1 TRBV10-3 . TGTGCCATCAGTGATTTCCGGGACAGGGTAGACAATGAGCAGTTCTTC CAISDFRDRVDNEQFF
TRBD1 TRBJ1-2 TRBV5-1 . TGCGCCAGCAGAGCGGGACAGGGTAGCTATGGCTACACCTTC CASRAGQGSYGYTF
. TRBJ2-1 TRBV29-1 . TGCAGCGGTGACCGCGGTCTGGGCTACAATGAGCAGTTCTTC CSGDRGLGYNEQFF
TRBD1 TRBJ1-5 TRBV4-2 . TGTGCCAGCAGCCCAGAGACAGGGAGAGAGAATCAGCCCCAGCATTTT CASSPETGRENQPQHF
. TRBJ2-5 TRBV11-2 many TGTGCCACCGCTCAGGGGAGCGCGGAGACCCAGTACTTC CATAQGSAETQYF
. TRBJ1-4 TRBV15 many TGTGCCACCAGGCGGGGGGGCGCGGATGAAAAACTGTTTTTT CATRRGGADEKLFF
. TRBJ1-5 TRBV4-3 . TGCGCCAGCAGCCAAGAAAATTGGGGCGATCAGCCCCAGCATTTT CASSQENWGDQPQHF
. TRBJ2-1 TRBV5-1 many TGCGCCAGCAGCCCTCGGGTGGGGCCTAGTGAGCAGTTCTTC CASSPRVGPSEQFF
TRBD1 TRBJ2-7 TRBV4-1 . TGCGCCAGCAGCCGAAGACGGCAGGGGGCCTCCTACGAGCAGTACTTC CASSRRRQGASYEQYF
. TRBJ2-7 TRBV19 . TGTGCCAGTAACACTGGACAGGCGGGGACGAAGCAGTACTTC CASNTGQAGTKQYF
TRBD1 TRBJ2-1 TRBV18 . TGTGCCAGCTCACCAGACAGGGCTTCCTACAATGAGCAGTTCTTC CASSPDRASYNEQFF
TRBD2 TRBJ2-1 TRBV9 few TGTGCCAGCAGCCCGCGGACTAGCGGGAGAGTATATGAGCAGTTCTTC CASSPRTSGRVYEQFF
. TRBJ1-1 TRBV14 . TGTGCCAGCAGCCAAGTGGCAGGGAACACTGAAGCTTTCTTT CASSQVAGNTEAFF
. TRBJ1-4 TRBV15 . TGTGCCACCAGCAGAGATATCCGGGGTATTAATGAAAAACTGTTTTTT CATSRDIRGINEKLFF
TRBD1 TRBJ1-2 TRBV9 . TGTGCCAGCAGTGCAGAAGGGGGCTACCATTTCGGGGGCTACACCTTC CASSAEGGYHFGGYTF
. TRBJ2-3 TRBV25-1 few TGTGCCAGCAGTGAATTCGGAGATACGCAGTATTTT CASSEFGDTQYF
TRBD1 TRBJ2-1 TRBV4-2 few TGTGCCAGCAGCCAAACCGGGACAGGGCAATCCTACAATGAGCAGTTCTTC CASSQTGTGQSYNEQFF
TRBD1 TRBJ2-6 TRBV19 . TGTGCCAGTAGTATAGATGGTTGGGACAGGGGATCCGGGGCCAACGTCCTGACTTTC CASSIDGWDRGSGANVLTF
TRBD1 TRBJ1-5 TRBV28 few TGTGCCAGCAGTCTAAGACAGGGGACCAATCAGCCCCAGCATTTT CASSLRQGTNQPQHF
TRBD1 TRBJ1-2 TRBV9 few TGTGCCAGCAGCGGAAGGACAGGGAACTATGGCTACACCTTC CASSGRTGNYGYTF
TRBD2 TRBJ2-1 TRBV5-4 . TGTGCCAGCAGCTTGGGGAGCGGGAGCGGCTCCTACAATGAGCAGTTCTTC CASSLGSGSGSYNEQFF
. TRBJ1-2 TRBV7-9 . TGTGCCAGCAGCTCCACCGCCCTCAGGGTTGGTGGCTACACCTTC CASSSTALRVGGYTF
. TRBJ2-7 TRBV29-1 . TGCAGCGTTCTCGGGGGGCAGGGAGGCGCCTACGAGCAGTACTTC CSVLGGQGGAYEQYF
. TRBJ1-5 TRBV11-2 few TGTGCCAGCAGCCAGTCCGTTAAGGCAGGGGAGAGCAATCAGCCCCAGCATTTT CASSQSVKAGESNQPQHF
TRBD2 TRBJ2-7 TRBV28 . TGTGCCAGCAGCCAAACCGGGACTAGCGGCTACGAGCAGTACTTC CASSQTGTSGYEQYF
. TRBJ1-1 TRBV29-1 few TGCAGCTACGTGGGGGGTGGAGTCCCTGAAGCTTTCTTT CSYVGGGVPEAFF
. TRBJ2-2 TRBV29-1 . TGCAGCGCAAGCAGACAGGTTACCGGGGAGCTGTTTTTT CSASRQVTGELFF
TRBD2 TRBJ2-7 TRBV28 few TGTGCCAGCAGTTTATTTAGCGGGAGTCTCTACGAGCAGTACTTC CASSLFSGSLYEQYF
TRBD1 TRBJ1-5 TRBV7-9 . TGTGCCAGCAGCCCTACAGGGGACAGTCAGCCCCAGCATTTT CASSPTGDSQPQHF